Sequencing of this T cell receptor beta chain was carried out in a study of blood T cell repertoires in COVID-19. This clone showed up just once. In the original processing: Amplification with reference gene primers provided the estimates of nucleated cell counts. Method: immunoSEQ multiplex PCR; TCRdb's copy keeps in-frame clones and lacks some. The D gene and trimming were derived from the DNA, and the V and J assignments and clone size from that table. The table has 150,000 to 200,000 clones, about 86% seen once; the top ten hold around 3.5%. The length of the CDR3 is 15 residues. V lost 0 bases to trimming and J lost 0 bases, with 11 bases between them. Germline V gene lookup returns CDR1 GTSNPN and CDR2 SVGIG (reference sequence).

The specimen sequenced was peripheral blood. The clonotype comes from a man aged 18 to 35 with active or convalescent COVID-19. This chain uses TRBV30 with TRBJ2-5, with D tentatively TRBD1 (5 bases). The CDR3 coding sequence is TGTGCCTGGAGTGTAGGGGCTCGAGACCAAGAGACCCAGTACTTC. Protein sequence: CAWSVGARDQETQYF.